The clone carrying this T cell receptor (beta chain) was picked up one time. Its antigen is not identified. The donors were adults (healthy and HIV-negative) with no recent acute infections or vaccinations. Splitting of CD4+ cells produced CD45RA+ naive and CD45RA-negative memory subsets. This sample was taken from a study of shared clonotypes between healthy human individuals. General study results and limits: Apart from blood, nothing was sampled; tissue repertoires likely differ.

Sequencing used immunoSEQ multiplex PCR; TCRdb keeps in-frame clones, though not all of them. The data contain 550,000 to 700,000 clones, around three quarters of them singletons. This clonotype originated in a woman in her 30s in good health. Sample: memory CD4+ T cells sorted from blood. Subset meaning: CD45RA-negative fraction.

DNA for the CDR3: TGTGCCAGCAGCCTTTCGACCCGCGTGCAGTACTTC. Amino acids: CASSLSTRVQYF. The V and J genes are TRBV14 and TRBJ2-7; no reliable D call. Germline V gene sequence: CDR1 SGHDN, CDR2 FVKESK. V gave up 4 bases and J gave up 9 bases, with 13 bases separating them. This CDR3 spans 12 amino acids.